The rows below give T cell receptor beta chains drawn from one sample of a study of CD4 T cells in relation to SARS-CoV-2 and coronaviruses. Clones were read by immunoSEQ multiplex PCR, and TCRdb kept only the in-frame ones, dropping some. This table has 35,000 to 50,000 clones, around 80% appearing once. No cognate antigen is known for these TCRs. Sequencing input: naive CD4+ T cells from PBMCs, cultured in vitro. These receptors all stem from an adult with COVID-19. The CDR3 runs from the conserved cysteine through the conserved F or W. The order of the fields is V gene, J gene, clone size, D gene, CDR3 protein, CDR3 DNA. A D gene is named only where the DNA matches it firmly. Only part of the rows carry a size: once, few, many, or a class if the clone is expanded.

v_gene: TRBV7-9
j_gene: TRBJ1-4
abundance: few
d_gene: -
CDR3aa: CASSLLEGHNEKLFF
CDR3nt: TGTGCCAGCAGCTTACTGGAGGGGCATAATGAAAAACTGTTTTTT

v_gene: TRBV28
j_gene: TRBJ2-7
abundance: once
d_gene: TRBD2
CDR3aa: CASSLVSGGYEQYF
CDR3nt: TGTGCCAGCAGTTTGGTCAGCGGGGGGTACGAGCAGTACTTC

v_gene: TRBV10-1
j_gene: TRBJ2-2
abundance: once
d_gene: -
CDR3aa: CASSERASGELFF
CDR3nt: TGCGCCAGCAGTGAGAGGGCCAGCGGGGAGCTGTTTTTT

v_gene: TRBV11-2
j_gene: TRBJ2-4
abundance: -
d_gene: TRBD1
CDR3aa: CASSSLQGPIAKNIQYF
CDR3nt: TGTGCCAGCAGCTCATTACAGGGGCCTATAGCCAAAAACATTCAGTACTTC

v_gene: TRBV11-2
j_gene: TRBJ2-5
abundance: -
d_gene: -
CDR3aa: CASSLRPRETQYF
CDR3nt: TGTGCCAGCAGCTTAAGGCCCCGGGAGACCCAGTACTTC

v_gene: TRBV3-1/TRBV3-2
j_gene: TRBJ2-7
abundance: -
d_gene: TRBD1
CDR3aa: CASSQVWTGGGEQYF
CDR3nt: TGTGCCAGCAGCCAAGTATGGACAGGGGGAGGAGAGCAGTACTTC

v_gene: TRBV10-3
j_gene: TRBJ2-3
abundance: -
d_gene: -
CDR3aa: CAIRISPNTDTQYF
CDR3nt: TGTGCCATCAGGATCTCACCAAACACAGATACGCAGTATTTT

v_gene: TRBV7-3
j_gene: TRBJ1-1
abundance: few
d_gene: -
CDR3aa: CASSLTRENTEAFF
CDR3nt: TGTGCCAGCAGCTTAACCAGGGAGAACACTGAAGCTTTCTTT

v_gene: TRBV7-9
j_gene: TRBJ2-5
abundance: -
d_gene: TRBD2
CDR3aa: CASSRRTSGTSSYQETQYF
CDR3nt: TGTGCCAGCAGCCGCAGGACTAGCGGAACGAGTTCCTACCAAGAGACCCAGTACTTC

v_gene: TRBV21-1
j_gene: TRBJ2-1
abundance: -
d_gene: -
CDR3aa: CASSKVPGTSGYNEQFF
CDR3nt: TGTGCCAGCAGCAAAGTGCCTGGGACTAGCGGATACAATGAGCAGTTCTTC

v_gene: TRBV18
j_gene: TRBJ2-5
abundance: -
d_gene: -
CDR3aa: CASSPRLRETQYF
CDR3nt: TGTGCCAGCTCACCAAGATTGAGGGAGACCCAGTACTTC

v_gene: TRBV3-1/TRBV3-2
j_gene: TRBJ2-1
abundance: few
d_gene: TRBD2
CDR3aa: CASSGLRAGKFF
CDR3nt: TGTGCCAGCAGCGGCCTGAGAGCGGGAAAGTTCTTC

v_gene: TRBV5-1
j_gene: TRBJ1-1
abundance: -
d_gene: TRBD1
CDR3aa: CASSLAGTGGGTEAFF
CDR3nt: TGCGCCAGCAGCTTGGCCGGGACAGGGGGCGGCACTGAAGCTTTCTTT

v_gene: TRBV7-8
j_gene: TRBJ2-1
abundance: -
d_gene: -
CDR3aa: CASRHIGEVEQFF
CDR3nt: TGTGCCAGCAGACACATTGGGGAGGTTGAGCAGTTCTTC

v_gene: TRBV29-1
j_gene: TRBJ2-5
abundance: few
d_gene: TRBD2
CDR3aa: CSVESFPSGSETQYF
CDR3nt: TGCAGCGTTGAAAGTTTCCCTAGCGGGAGTGAGACCCAGTACTTC

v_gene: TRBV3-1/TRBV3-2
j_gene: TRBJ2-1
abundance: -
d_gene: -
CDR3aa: CASSQAWAGAYNEQFF
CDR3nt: TGTGCCAGCAGCCAAGCCTGGGCAGGGGCATACAATGAGCAGTTCTTC

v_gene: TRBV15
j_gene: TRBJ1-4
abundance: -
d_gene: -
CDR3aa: CATSRHRGEKLFF
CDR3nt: TGTGCCACCAGCCGGCATAGGGGTGAAAAACTGTTTTTT

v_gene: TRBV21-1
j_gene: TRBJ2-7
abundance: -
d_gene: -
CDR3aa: CASSKGQGYEQYF
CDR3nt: TGTGCCAGCAGCAAAGGACAGGGCTACGAGCAGTACTTC

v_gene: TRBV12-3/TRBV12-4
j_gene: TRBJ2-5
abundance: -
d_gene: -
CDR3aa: CASEMGETQYF
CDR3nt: TGTGCCAGCGAAATGGGCGAGACCCAGTACTTC

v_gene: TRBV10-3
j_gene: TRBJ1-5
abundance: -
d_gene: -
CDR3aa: CAAYSPGSGEPQHF
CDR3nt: TGTGCCGCCTACTCCCCGGGGTCAGGGGAGCCCCAGCATTTT

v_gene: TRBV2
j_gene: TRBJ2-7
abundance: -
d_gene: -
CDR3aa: CASSDLGSLYEQYF
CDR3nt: TGTGCCAGCAGTGACCTGGGGTCTTTGTACGAGCAGTACTTC

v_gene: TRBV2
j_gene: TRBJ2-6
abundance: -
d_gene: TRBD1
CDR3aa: CASSRRDRGHFGRSGANVLTF
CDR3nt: TGTGCCAGCAGTAGGCGGGACAGGGGACACTTCGGTCGCTCTGGGGCCAACGTCCTGACTTTC

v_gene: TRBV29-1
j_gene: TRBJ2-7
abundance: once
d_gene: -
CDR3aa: CSVGDSYEQYF
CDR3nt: TGCAGCGTAGGAGACTCCTACGAGCAGTACTTC

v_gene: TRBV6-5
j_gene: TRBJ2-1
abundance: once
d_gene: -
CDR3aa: CASSPRDTTYNEQFF
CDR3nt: TGTGCCAGCAGTCCCCGGGACACCACCTACAATGAGCAGTTCTTC

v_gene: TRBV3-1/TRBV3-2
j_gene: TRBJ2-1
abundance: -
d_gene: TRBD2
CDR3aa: CASSQPGLAGVNEQFF
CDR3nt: TGTGCCAGCAGCCAACCAGGACTAGCGGGAGTTAATGAGCAGTTCTTC

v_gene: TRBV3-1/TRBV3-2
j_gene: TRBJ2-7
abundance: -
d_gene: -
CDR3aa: CASSQDPPIQEGEQYF
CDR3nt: TGTGCCAGCAGCCAAGATCCCCCGATTCAAGAAGGCGAGCAGTACTTC

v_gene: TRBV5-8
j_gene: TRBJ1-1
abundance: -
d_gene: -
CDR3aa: CASSLHREIEAFF
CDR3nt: TGTGCCAGCAGCTTGCACAGGGAAATTGAAGCTTTCTTT

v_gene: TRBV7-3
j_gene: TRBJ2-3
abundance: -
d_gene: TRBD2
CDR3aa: CASSSRLAGVPDTDTQYF
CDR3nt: TGTGCCAGCAGCTCCCGACTAGCGGGAGTTCCGGACACAGATACGCAGTATTTT

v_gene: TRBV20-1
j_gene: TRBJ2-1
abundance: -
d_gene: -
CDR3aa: CSVPYRGEQFF
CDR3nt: TGCAGTGTACCCTACCGAGGTGAGCAGTTCTTC

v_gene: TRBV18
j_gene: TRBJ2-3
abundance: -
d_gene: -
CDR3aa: CASSPADTQYF
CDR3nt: TGTGCCAGCTCACCGGCAGATACGCAGTATTTT

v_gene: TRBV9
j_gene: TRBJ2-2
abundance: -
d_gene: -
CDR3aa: CASSVATGDHRYGGELFF
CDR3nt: TGTGCCAGCAGCGTCGCGACCGGGGACCACCGCTATGGCGGGGAGCTGTTTTTT

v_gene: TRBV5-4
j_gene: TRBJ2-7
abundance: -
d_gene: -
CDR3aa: CASSLTGSVYEQYF
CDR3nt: TGTGCCAGCAGCTTGACGGGTTCCGTATACGAGCAGTACTTC

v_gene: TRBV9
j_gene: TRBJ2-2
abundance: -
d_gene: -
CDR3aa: CASSPGTVTNTGELFF
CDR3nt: TGTGCCAGCAGCCCTGGGACCGTAACTAACACCGGGGAGCTGTTTTTT

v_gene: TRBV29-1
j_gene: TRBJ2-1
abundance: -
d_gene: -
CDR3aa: CSVEAGRENHNEQFF
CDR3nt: TGCAGCGTTGAAGCAGGCCGGGAGAACCACAATGAGCAGTTCTTC

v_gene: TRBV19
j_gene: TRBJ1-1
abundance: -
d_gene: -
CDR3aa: CASSEVEGPRDAEAFF
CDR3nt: TGTGCCAGTAGTGAGGTCGAGGGGCCCCGGGACGCTGAAGCTTTCTTT

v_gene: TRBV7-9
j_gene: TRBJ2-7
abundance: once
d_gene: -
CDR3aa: CAGGQRQPSSYEQYF
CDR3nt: TGTGCCGGGGGACAACGGCAGCCCTCCTCCTACGAGCAGTACTTC

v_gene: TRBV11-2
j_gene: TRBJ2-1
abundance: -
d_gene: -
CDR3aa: CASGQLYNEQFF
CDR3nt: TGTGCCAGCGGACAGCTCTACAATGAGCAGTTCTTC

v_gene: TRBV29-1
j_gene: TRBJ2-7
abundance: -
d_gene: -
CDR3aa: CSVLGGDYEQYF
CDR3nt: TGCAGCGTTCTGGGCGGAGACTACGAGCAGTACTTC

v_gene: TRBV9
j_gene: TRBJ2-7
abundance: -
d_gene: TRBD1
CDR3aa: CASSRRAATGGHEQYF
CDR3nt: TGTGCCAGCAGCAGGAGGGCCGCGACAGGGGGCCACGAGCAGTACTTC

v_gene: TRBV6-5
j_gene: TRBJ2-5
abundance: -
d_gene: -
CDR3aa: CASTTQVEETQYF
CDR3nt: TGTGCCAGCACTACCCAGGTGGAGGAGACCCAGTACTTC

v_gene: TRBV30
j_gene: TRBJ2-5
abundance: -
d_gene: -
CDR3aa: CAWRGRETQYF
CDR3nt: TGTGCCTGGAGGGGAAGAGAGACCCAGTACTTC

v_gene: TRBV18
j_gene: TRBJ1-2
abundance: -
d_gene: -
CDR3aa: CANSPERGNTF
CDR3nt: TGTGCCAACTCACCTGAGAGGGGAAATACCTTC

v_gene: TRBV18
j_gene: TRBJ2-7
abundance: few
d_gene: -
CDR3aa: CASSPPSAREQYF
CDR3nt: TGTGCCAGCTCACCCCCGTCAGCTCGCGAGCAGTACTTC